The rows below give T cell receptor beta chains drawn from one sample of a study of T cell responses to AZD1222 COVID-19 vaccine. TCRdb's table, derived via immunoSEQ multiplex PCR, lists solely in-frame clones and lacks some. The table records some 97,000 clones, approximately 90% of them present only once. The sequencing here drew on peripheral blood, taken on day 0 of AZD1222 vaccination. The source is an adult in good health. Each CDR3 is given with its conserved first and last residue.

CDR3: CASSKQGLWDEQYF
V: TRBV6-5

CDR3: CASSMWENTEAFF
V: TRBV19

CDR3: CASSFKIDNSNTGELFF
V: TRBV5-6

CDR3: CASSIQGQGHQPQHF
V: TRBV19

CDR3: CASSYSVAGGAEQYF
V: TRBV6-5

CDR3: CASSRLGQGRFTEAFF
V: TRBV5-1

CDR3: CASSYGLNTEAFF
V: TRBV19

CDR3: CASSLEVNYGGYTF
V: TRBV7-2

CDR3: CASSQRRWDFTTYEQYF
V: TRBV4-3

CDR3: CASSEGDGYTF
V: TRBV25-1

CDR3: CSASPWTSKYEQYF
V: TRBV20-1

CDR3: CASSLALGDNQPQHF
V: TRBV5-1

CDR3: CASSAGQENQPQHF
V: TRBV13

CDR3: CASSLQVEPQHF
V: TRBV12-3/TRBV12-4

CDR3: CAVSDYFAEAFF
V: TRBV6-5

CDR3: CASMAGGRYNEQFF
V: TRBV7-9

CDR3: CASSQWLRTRSNEQFF
V: TRBV14

CDR3: CASSYSIPGLEAFF
V: TRBV6-5

CDR3: CASSPGQGSDTQYF
V: TRBV3-1/TRBV3-2

CDR3: CASGTGTFNEKLFF
V: TRBV5-1

CDR3: CASSPLAGGPNEQFF
V: TRBV2

CDR3: CASSLAGQLDYGYTF
V: TRBV5-1

CDR3: CASSPSGGKGNTEAFF
V: TRBV18

CDR3: CASSLRGSEKVGYGYTF
V: TRBV13

CDR3: CASRPEARTRASNHSPLHF
V: TRBV27

CDR3: CASSPDSGFSSPLHF
V: TRBV18

CDR3: CASSYPSRDGTDTQYF
V: TRBV6-2/TRBV6-3

CDR3: CASSESTGGRGYTF
V: TRBV11-1

CDR3: CASSQLSDRSPQETQYF
V: TRBV11-3

CDR3: CASSRSPTDTQYF
V: TRBV25-1

CDR3: CASSPVFDPNSPLHF
V: TRBV3-1/TRBV3-2

CDR3: CASSEEAQNQPQHF
V: TRBV2

CDR3: CASSPGTGSGNTIYF
V: TRBV28

CDR3: CASTRLAGGPGGNEQFF
V: TRBV27

CDR3: CASSDRYGQYF
V: TRBV2

CDR3: CASSLAALAGVSTDTQYF
V: TRBV7-2

CDR3: CASRTVSPMPGEVSEAFF
V: TRBV21-1

CDR3: CASSQDFAGGSYEQYF
V: TRBV3-1/TRBV3-2

CDR3: CASSLGRVQETQYF
V: TRBV11-2

CDR3: CSVEGDRYEQYF
V: TRBV29-1

CDR3: CASRLKGGDEQFF
V: TRBV6-5

CDR3: CASSEQGAYGNTIYF
V: TRBV6-1

CDR3: CASSRSNPGGTHSYEQYF
V: TRBV27

CDR3: CASSQGLAGTDTQYF
V: TRBV7-3

CDR3: CASRGQTNTEAFF
V: TRBV27

CDR3: CASSPEAGGLTGTQYF
V: TRBV4-2

CDR3: CSVDREDIQYF
V: TRBV29-1

CDR3: CASSGNTDTQYF
V: TRBV11-1

CDR3: CASSPTGVVVGYTF
V: TRBV18

CDR3: CASSEQGAINGYTF
V: TRBV2

CDR3: CASSLLRQSTNEKLFF
V: TRBV5-8

CDR3: CASSKVWGTIRSSYEQYF
V: TRBV7-9

CDR3: CASSLRDTQYF
V: TRBV27

CDR3: CASSPRQGDRGEQFF
V: TRBV4-3

CDR3: CASDSRQGELFF
V: TRBV3-1/TRBV3-2

CDR3: CASSTRPGPPPYEQYF
V: TRBV6-2/TRBV6-3

CDR3: CAWSGLGGRGNSPLHF
V: TRBV30